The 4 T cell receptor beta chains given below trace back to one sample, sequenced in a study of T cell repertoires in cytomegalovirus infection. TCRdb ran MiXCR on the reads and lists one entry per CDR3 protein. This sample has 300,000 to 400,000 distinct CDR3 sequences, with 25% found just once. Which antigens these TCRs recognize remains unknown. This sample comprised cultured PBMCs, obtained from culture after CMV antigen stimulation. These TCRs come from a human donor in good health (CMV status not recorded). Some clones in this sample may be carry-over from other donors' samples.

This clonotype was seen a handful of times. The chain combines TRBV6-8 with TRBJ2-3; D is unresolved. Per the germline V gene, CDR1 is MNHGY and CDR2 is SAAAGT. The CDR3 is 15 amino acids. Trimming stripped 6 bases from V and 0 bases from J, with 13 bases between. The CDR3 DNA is TGTGCCAGCAGGGCACATTTATCTAGCACAGATACGCAGTATTTT. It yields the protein CASRAHLSSTDTQYF.

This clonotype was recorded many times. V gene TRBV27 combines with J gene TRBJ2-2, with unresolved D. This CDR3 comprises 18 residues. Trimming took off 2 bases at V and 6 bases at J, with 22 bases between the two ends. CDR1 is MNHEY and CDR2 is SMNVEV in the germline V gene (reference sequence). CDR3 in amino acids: CASSLMSAVGLSPGELFF. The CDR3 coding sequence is TGTGCCAGCAGTTTAATGTCTGCGGTCGGTTTGAGCCCCGGGGAGCTGTTTTTT.

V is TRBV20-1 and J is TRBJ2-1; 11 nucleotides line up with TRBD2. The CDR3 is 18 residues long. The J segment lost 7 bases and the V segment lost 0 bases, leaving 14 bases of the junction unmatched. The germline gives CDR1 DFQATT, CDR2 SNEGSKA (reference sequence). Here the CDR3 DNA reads TGCAGTGCTAGAGATAATGCCCAACTAGCGGGAGTAATAAATGAGCAGTTCTTC. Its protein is CSARDNAQLAGVINEQFF.

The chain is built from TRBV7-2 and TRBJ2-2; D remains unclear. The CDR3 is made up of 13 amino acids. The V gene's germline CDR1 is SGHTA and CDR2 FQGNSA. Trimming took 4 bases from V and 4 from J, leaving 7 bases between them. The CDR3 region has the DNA TGTGCCAGCAGCTATCAAGCCACCGGGGAGCTGTTTTTT. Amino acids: CASSYQATGELFF.